These T cell receptor beta chains were read from a single sample in a study of CXCR3-negative and CXCR3-positive naive CD8 T cells. Reprocessing the 5' RACE reads, TCRdb reports a single entry for every CDR3 protein and omits DNA. Its clone listing holds 45,000 to 65,000 distinct CDR3 sequences. Sequencing was carried out using naive CXCR3- CD8+ T cells from blood. These TCRs come from a human donor in good health. Some clones in this sample may be carry-over from other donors' samples. Each CDR3 is given with its conserved first and last residue.

>TRBV27|TRBJ2-2
CASSFGGATGELFF
>TRBV6-5|TRBJ2-5
CASSYGGRETQYF
>TRBV15|TRBJ1-2
CATSRDIGSNYGYTF
>TRBV6-6|TRBJ2-5
CASSSPSGGFRNEETQYF
>TRBV15|TRBJ2-3
CATGDHPTDTQYF
>TRBV10-2|TRBJ1-1
CASSVADTYEAFF
>TRBV29-1|TRBJ2-5
CSVLDREGKTQYF
>TRBV29-1|TRBJ2-7
CSVAPGGAVEQYF
>TRBV7-6|TRBJ2-6
CASSLKVSGANVLTF
>TRBV10-3|TRBJ2-6
CACRTGANVLTF
>TRBV29-1|TRBJ1-1
CSVEVDTEAFF
>TRBV7-9|TRBJ2-7
CASSRTGTGSPGSYEQYF
>TRBV27|TRBJ1-6
CASRLGRTLPLHF
>TRBV7-2|TRBJ2-7
CASSLVASGEYYEQYF
>TRBV9|TRBJ2-7
CSSSVWGTGSYEQYF
>TRBV13|TRBJ2-2
CASSEAGSYTGELFF